This TCR beta chain stems from a study of shared clonotypes between healthy human individuals. Trimming took 5 bases from V and 17 from J, leaving 17 bases between them. Per germline, CDR1 SGHRS and CDR2 YFSETQ. This CDR3 has 12 amino acids. Several immunoSEQ plates held equal portions of the genomic DNA taken from each subset. Produced via immunoSEQ multiplex PCR; TCRdb's table is partial and in-frame only. The sample contains over a million clones, about 76% of which appear only once. Worth noting for this clone: What it binds is unknown.

General study results and limits: Only blood was sampled; tissue repertoires likely differ. In contrast to clonotypes shared by all four donors, non-shared clonotypes had lower generation probabilities.

This sequence originates from a man aged 18 to 29 in good health. Sequencing used memory CD4+ T cells sorted from blood. Subset meaning: CD45RA-negative fraction. The J gene is TRBJ1-6, the V gene TRBV5-1, with unresolved D. CDR3: CASREQSGRFHF. CDR3 in DNA: TGCGCCAGCAGGGAACAATCGGGTCGATTCCACTTT.